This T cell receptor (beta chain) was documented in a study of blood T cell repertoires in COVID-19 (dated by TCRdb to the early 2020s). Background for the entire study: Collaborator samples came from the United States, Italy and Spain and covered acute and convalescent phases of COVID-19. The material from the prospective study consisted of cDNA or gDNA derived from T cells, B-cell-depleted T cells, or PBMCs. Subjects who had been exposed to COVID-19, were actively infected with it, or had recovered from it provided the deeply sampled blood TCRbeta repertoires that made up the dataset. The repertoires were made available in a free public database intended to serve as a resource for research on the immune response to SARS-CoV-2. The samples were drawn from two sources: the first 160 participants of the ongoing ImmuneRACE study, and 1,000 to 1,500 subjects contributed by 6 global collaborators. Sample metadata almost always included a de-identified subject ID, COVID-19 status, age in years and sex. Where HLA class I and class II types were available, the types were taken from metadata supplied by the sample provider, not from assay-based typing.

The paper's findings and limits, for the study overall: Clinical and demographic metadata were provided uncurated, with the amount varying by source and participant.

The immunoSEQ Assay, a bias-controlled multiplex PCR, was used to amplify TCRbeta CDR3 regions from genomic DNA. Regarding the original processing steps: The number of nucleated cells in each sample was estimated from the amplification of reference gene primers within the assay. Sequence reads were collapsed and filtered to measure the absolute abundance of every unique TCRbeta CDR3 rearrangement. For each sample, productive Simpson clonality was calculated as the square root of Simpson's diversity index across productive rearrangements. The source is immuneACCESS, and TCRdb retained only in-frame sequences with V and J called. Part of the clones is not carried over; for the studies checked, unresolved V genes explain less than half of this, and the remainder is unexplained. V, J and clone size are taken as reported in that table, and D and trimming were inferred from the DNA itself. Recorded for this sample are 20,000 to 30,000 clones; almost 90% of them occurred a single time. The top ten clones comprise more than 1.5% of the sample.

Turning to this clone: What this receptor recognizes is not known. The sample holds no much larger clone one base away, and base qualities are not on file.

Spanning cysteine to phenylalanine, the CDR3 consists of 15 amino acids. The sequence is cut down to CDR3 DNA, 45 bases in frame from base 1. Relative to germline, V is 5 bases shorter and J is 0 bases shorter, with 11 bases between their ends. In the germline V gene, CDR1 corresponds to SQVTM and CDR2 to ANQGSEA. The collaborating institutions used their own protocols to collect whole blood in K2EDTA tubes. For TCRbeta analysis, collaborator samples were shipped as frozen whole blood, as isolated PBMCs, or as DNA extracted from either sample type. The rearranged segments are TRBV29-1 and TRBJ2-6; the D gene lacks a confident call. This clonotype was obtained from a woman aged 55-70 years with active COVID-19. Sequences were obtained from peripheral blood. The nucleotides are TGCAGCGTTACACACGTCCTCTCTGGGGCCAACGTCCTGACTTTC. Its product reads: CSVTHVLSGANVLTF.